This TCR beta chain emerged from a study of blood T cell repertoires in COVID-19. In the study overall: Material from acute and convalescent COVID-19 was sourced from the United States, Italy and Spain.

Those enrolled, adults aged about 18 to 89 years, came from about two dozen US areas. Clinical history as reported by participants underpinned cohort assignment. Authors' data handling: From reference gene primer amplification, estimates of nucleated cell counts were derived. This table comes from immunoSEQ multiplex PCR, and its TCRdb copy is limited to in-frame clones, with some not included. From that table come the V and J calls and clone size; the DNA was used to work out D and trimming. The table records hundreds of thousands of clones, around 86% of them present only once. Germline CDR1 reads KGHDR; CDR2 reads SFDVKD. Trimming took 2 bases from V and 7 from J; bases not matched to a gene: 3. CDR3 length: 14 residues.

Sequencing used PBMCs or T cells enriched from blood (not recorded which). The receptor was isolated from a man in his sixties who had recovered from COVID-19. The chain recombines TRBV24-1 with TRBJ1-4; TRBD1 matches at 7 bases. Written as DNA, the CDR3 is TGTGCCACCAGTGATTCGTACAGGGGTGAAAAACTGTTTTTT. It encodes CATSDSYRGEKLFF.